This T cell receptor (beta chain) was sequenced during a study of blood T cells in healthy people across ages. This clonotype was seen only a few times. Through a sample-barcoded 5' primer and a J-beta primer mix, a second PCR was run for roughly 6 to 12 cycles. Researchers report that a template-switch adaptor with 12 random nucleotides tagged each cDNA molecule. TCRdb ran MiXCR on the 5' RACE reads and lists one entry per CDR3 protein. The sample holds some 1 million distinct CDR3 sequences, more than 40% seen once. The CDR3 is 15 amino acids. Germline CDR1 MNHNS, CDR2 SASEGT. V was clipped by 5 bases and J by 6 bases, with 17 bases between them.

What was sequenced was blood. This rearrangement joins TRBV6-1 to TRBJ1-5; unclear D gene. This TCR derives from a woman aged 55-70 years in good health. CDR3 protein: CASSRSAVFTQPQHF. CDR3 DNA: TGTGCCAGCAGTCGATCGGCGGTCTTCACTCAGCCCCAGCATTTT.